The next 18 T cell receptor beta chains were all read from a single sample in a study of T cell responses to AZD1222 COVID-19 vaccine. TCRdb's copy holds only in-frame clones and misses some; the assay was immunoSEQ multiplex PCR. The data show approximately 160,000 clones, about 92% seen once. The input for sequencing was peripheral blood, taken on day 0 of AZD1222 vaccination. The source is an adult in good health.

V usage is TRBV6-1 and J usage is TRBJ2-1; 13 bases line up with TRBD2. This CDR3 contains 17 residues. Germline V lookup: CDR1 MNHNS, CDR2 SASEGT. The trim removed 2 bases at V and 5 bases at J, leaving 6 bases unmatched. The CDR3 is CASSEFGLAGVNNEQFF. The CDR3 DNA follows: TGTGCCAGCAGTGAATTCGGACTAGCGGGGGTCAACAATGAGCAGTTCTTC.

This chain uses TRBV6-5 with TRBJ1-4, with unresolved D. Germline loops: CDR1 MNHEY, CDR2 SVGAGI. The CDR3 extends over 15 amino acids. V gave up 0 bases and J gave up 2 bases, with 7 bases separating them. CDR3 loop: CASSYSTLTNEKLFF. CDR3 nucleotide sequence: TGTGCCAGCAGTTACTCGACTTTGACTAATGAAAAACTGTTTTTT.

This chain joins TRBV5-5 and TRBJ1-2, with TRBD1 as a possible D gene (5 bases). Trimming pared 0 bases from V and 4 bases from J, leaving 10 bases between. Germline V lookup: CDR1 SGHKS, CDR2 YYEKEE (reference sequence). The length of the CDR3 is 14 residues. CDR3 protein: CASSLDPGTYGYTF. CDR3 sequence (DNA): TGTGCCAGCAGCTTGGATCCAGGGACCTATGGCTACACCTTC.

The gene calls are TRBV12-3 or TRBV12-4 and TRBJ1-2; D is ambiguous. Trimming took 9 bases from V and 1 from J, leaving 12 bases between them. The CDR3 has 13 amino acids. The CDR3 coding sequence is TGTGCCAGTTCCAGAACTAGTAACTATGGCTACACCTTC. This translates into CASSRTSNYGYTF.

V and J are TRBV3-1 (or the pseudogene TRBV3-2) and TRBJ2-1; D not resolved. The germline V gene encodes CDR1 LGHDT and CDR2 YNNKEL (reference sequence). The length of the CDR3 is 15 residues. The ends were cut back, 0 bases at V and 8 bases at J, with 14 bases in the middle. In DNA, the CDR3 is TGTGCCAGCAGCCAAGAGGTGCCCCTGGCGGATGAGCAGTTCTTC. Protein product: CASSQEVPLADEQFF.

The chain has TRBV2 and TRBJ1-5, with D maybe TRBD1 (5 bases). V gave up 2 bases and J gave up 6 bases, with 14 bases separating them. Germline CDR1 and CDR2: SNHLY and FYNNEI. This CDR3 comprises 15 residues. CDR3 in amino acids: CASSERDFDSQPQHF. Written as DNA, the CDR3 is TGTGCCAGCAGTGAAAGGGACTTCGACAGTCAGCCCCAGCATTTT.

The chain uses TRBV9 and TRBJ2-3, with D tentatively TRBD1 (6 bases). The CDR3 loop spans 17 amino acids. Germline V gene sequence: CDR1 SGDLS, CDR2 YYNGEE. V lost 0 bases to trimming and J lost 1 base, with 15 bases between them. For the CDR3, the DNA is TGTGCCAGCAGCGTAGAGTGGGGGCAAATGGGCACAGATACGCAGTATTTT. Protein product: CASSVEWGQMGTDTQYF.

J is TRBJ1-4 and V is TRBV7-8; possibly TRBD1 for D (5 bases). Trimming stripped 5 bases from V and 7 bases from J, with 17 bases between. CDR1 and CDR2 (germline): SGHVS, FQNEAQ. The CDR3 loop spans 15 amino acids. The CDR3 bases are TGTGCCAGCAGCCCGCCTACAGTTAGGGGTGAAAAACTGTTTTTT. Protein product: CASSPPTVRGEKLFF.

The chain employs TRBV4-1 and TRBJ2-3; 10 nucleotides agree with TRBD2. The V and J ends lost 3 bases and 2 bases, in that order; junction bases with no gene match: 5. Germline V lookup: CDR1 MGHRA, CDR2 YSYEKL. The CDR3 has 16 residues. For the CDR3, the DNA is TGCGCCAGCAGCCATTTAGCGGGGGGTTCCACAGATACGCAGTATTTT. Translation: CASSHLAGGSTDTQYF.

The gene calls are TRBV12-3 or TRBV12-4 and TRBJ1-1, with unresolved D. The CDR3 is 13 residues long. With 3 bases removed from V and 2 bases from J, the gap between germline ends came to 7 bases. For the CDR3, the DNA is TGTGCCAGCAGTTTTAAACGAAACACTGAAGCTTTCTTT. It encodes CASSFKRNTEAFF.

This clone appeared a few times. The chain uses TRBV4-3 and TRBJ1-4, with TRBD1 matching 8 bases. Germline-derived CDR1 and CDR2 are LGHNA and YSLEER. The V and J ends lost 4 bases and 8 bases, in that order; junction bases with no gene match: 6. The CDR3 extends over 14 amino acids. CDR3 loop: CASSPRQGNEKLFF. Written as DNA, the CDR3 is TGCGCCAGCAGCCCCCGACAGGGGAACGAAAAACTGTTTTTT.

The CDR3 nucleotides are TGCGCCAGCAGCCACTCGGGGACTGAAGCTTTCTTT. It codes for CASSHSGTEAFF. The V gene is TRBV4-1, the J gene TRBJ1-1, with unresolved D. The CDR3 has 12 amino acids. Trimming left V 3 bases short and J 5 bases short, with 7 bases between. Per germline, CDR1 MGHRA and CDR2 YSYEKL.

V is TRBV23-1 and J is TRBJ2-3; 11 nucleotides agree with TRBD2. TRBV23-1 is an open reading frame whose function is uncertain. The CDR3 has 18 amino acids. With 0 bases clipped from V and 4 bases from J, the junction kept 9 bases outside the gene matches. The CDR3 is CASSQSSILAGVADTQYF. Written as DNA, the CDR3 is TGCGCCAGCAGTCAATCGTCCATACTAGCGGGGGTCGCAGATACGCAGTATTTT.

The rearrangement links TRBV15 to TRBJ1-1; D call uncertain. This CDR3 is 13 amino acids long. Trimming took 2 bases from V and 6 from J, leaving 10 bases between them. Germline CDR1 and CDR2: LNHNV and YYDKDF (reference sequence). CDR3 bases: TGTGCCACCAGCAGAAGGGAGGGCCCTGAAGCTTTCTTT. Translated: CATSRREGPEAFF. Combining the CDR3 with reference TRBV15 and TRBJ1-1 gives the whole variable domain DAMVIQNPRYQVTQFGKPVTLSCSQTLNHNVMYWYQQKSSQAPKLLFHYYDKDFNNEADTPDNFQSRRPNTSFCFLDIRSPGLGDTAMYLCATSRREGPEAFFGQGTRLTVV.

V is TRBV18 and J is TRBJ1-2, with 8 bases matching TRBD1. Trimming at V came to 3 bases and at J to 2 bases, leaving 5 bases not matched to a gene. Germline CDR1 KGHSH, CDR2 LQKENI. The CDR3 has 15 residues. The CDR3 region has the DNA TGTGCCAGCTCACCTCGGACAGGGACAAACTATGGCTACACCTTC. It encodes CASSPRTGTNYGYTF. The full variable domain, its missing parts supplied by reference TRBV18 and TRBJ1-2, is NAGVMQNPRHLVRRRGQEARLRCSPMKGHSHVYWYRQLPEEGLKFMVYLQKENIIDESGMPKERFSAEFPKEGPSILRIQQVVRGDSAAYFCASSPRTGTNYGYTFGSGTRLTVV.

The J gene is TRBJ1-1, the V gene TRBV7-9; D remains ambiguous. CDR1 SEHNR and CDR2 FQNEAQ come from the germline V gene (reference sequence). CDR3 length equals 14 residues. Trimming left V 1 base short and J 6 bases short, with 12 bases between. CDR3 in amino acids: CASSLDTWVAEAFF. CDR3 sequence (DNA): TGTGCCAGCAGCTTAGACACTTGGGTTGCTGAAGCTTTCTTT.

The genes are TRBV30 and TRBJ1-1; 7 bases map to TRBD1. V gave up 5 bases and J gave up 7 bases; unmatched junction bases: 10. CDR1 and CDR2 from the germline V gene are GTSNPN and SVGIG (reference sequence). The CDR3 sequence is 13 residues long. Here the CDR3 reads CAWRQQGWIEAFF. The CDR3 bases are TGTGCCTGGCGCCAACAGGGGTGGATTGAAGCTTTCTTT.

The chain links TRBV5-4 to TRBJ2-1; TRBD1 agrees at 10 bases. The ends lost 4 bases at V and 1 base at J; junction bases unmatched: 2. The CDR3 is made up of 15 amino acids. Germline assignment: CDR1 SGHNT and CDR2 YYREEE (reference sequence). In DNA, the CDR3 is TGTGCCAGCAGCCAGGACAGGGGGTCCTACAATGAGCAGTTCTTC. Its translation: CASSQDRGSYNEQFF.